The 31 T cell receptor beta chains given below trace back to one sample, sequenced in a study of blood T cell repertoires in COVID-19. Some clones are missing from TCRdb's copy, which holds only in-frame ones; the method was immunoSEQ multiplex PCR. This sample carries around 200,000 clones, around 86% of them seen once, and the ten largest clones take roughly 5.9%. Sequencing used PBMCs or T cells enriched from blood (not recorded which). The receptor source for this set is a man between 40 and 49 years old with acute COVID-19.

The genes are TRBV9 and TRBJ2-7, with D possibly matching TRBD1 (6 bases). Germline-derived CDR1 and CDR2 are SGDLS and YYNGEE. The CDR3 spans 14 residues. Between the trimmed V and J ends, which lost 4 bases and 2 bases, there was a span of 13 bases. The CDR3 coding sequence is TGTGCCAGCAGCCCCCACAGGGAAGCCTACGAGCAGTACTTC. Amino acid sequence: CASSPHREAYEQYF.

The CDR3 spells CASSPDTGGGGYTF. In nucleotides, the CDR3 is TGTGCCAGCAGTCCCGATACAGGGGGGGGAGGCTACACCTTC. The chain combines TRBV3-1 (or the pseudogene TRBV3-2) with TRBJ1-2; 8 bases agree with TRBD1. Per germline, CDR1 LGHDT and CDR2 YNNKEL (reference sequence). The J segment lost 8 bases and the V segment lost 6 bases, leaving 11 bases of the junction unmatched. This CDR3 is 14 amino acids long.

V and J are TRBV9 and TRBJ2-7, with 16 positions matching TRBD2. Per the germline V gene, CDR1 is SGDLS and CDR2 is YYNGEE. J gave up 0 bases and V 4 bases, and 7 bases lay outside the gene matches. CDR3 length equals 18 residues. The chain's CDR3 is CASSLGTSGRARSYEQYF. CDR3 bases: TGTGCCAGCAGCCTGGGGACTAGCGGGAGGGCCCGCTCCTACGAGCAGTACTTC. Combining the CDR3 with reference TRBV9 and TRBJ2-7 gives the whole variable domain DSGVTQTPKHLITATGQRVTLRCSPRSGDLSVYWYQQSLDQGLQFLIQYYNGEERAKGNILERFSAQQFPDLHSELNLSSLELGDSALYFCASSLGTSGRARSYEQYFGPGTRLTVT.

The genes are TRBV2 and TRBJ1-5; D may be TRBD1 (6 bases). The CDR3 is 13 amino acids. CDR1 SNHLY and CDR2 FYNNEI come from the germline V gene. Trimming took 8 bases from V and 5 from J, leaving 13 bases between them. Written as DNA, the CDR3 is TGTGCCAGCTTAAAGGACAGCTATCAGCCCCAGCATTTT. It codes for CASLKDSYQPQHF.

The rearrangement joins TRBV27 to TRBJ2-2, with D uncertain. This CDR3 has 11 residues. V shed 3 bases and J shed 7 bases, with 3 bases lying between them. Looked up from germline, CDR1 is MNHEY and CDR2 is SMNVEV (reference sequence). The CDR3 reads CASSFHGELFF. The CDR3 DNA follows: TGTGCCAGCAGTTTCCACGGGGAGCTGTTTTTT.

The rearrangement uses TRBV4-1 and TRBJ2-1; the match to TRBD2 covers 10 bases. V lost 1 base, J lost 8 bases, and 8 bases stayed unmatched. The CDR3 has 16 residues. Germline V gene sequence: CDR1 MGHRA, CDR2 YSYEKL. CDR3 residues: CASSQVYASGRHEQFF. Written as DNA, the CDR3 is TGCGCCAGCAGCCAAGTGTATGCTAGCGGGAGACATGAGCAGTTCTTC.

The V and J genes are TRBV28 and TRBJ2-1, with D possibly TRBD1 on 5 matching bases. Germline V gene data show CDR1 as MDHEN and CDR2 as SYDVKM. Trimming stripped 4 bases from V and 6 bases from J, with 16 bases between. This CDR3 contains 15 residues. In nucleotides, the CDR3 is TGTGCCAGCAGTTGCTTTAGGGGATTTGTCAATGAGCAGTTCTTC. Translating it yields CASSCFRGFVNEQFF.

The chain has TRBV7-2 and TRBJ2-7, with 8 bases identical to TRBD2. The CDR3 consists of 17 residues. V lost 0 bases to trimming and J lost 3 bases; unmatched junction nucleotides: 10. Germline V gene lookup returns CDR1 SGHTA and CDR2 FQGNSA. The CDR3 sequence: CASSLAQGTRLNYEQYF. The CDR3 nucleotides are TGTGCCAGCAGCTTAGCTCAGGGGACTAGGCTAAACTACGAGCAGTACTTC.

This clone was observed a single time. The chain links TRBV19 to TRBJ2-1, with D perhaps matching TRBD1 (6 bases). CDR1 LNHDA and CDR2 SQIVND come from the germline V gene (reference sequence). Trimming left V 5 bases short and J 4 bases short, with 24 bases between. The CDR3 consists of 18 residues. In DNA form, the CDR3 reads TGTGCCAGTAGTTTGGCAGAGTATACCGGGACAAAATACAATGAGCAGTTCTTC. Translation: CASSLAEYTGTKYNEQFF.

The V call is TRBV28, the J call TRBJ1-3, with D perhaps TRBD1 (6 bases). The germline CDR1 and CDR2 sequences are MDHEN and SYDVKM. The V gene lost 3 bases and the J gene lost 1 base, with 13 bases spanning the gap. CDR3 length equals 16 residues. DNA for the CDR3: TGTGCCAGCAGTTTCCGGACAGATTATTCTGGAAACACCATATATTTT. Amino acid sequence: CASSFRTDYSGNTIYF.

The J gene is TRBJ2-3, the V gene TRBV27; no definite D call. V gave up 7 bases and J gave up 0 bases, with 14 bases separating them. CDR1 is MNHEY and CDR2 is SMNVEV in the germline V gene (reference sequence). The CDR3 runs 15 residues. The CDR3 sequence: CASTAGQTSTDTQYF. In nucleotides, the CDR3 is TGTGCCAGCACCGCTGGGCAAACTAGCACAGATACGCAGTATTTT.

V gene TRBV23-1 combines with J gene TRBJ1-4, with 7 nucleotides matching TRBD1. TRBV23-1 is placed among ORFs of uncertain function. There are 15 residues in the CDR3. V shed 5 bases, J shed 7 bases, and the junction held 10 bases outside the gene matches. The CDR3 sequence is CASSSTGAHVEKLFF. The CDR3 region has the DNA TGCGCCAGCAGTTCAACAGGGGCGCATGTTGAAAAACTGTTTTTT.

This clone was counted once. The chain recombines TRBV7-2 with TRBJ2-1; D is perhaps TRBD2 (5 bases). CDR1 is SGHTA, CDR2 FQGNSA, per germline. This CDR3 is built from 14 residues. V lost 5 bases and J 8 bases, leaving 16 bases between the germline ends. As DNA, the CDR3 is TGTGCCAGCAGCCCGGCCGGCGGGTTGTATGAGCAGTTCTTC. Encoded protein: CASSPAGGLYEQFF.

The chain employs TRBV2 and TRBJ2-7; tentative D call: TRBD1 (5 bases). This CDR3 spans 13 amino acids. Germline V lookup: CDR1 SNHLY, CDR2 FYNNEI. V lost 8 bases and J lost 5, with 16 bases in between. The CDR3 loop reads CASDLQGGHEQYF. CDR3 DNA sequence: TGTGCCAGCGATCTCCAGGGCGGCCACGAGCAGTACTTC.

The V call is TRBV7-3, the J call TRBJ2-5, with TRBD1 as a possible D gene (6 bases). The CDR3 extends over 14 amino acids. V was shortened by 5 bases and J by 4 bases, with 14 bases between the two germline ends. Germline V gene sequence: CDR1 SGHTA, CDR2 FQGTGA. The CDR3 DNA follows: TGTGCCAGCAGCCCCAAGGGGGTTGGAGAGACCCAGTACTTC. The encoded protein is CASSPKGVGETQYF.

J is TRBJ1-1 and V is TRBV28; no reliable D call. From germline, CDR1 is MDHEN and CDR2 SYDVKM. The CDR3 extends over 15 amino acids. Between the trimmed V and J ends, which lost 3 bases and 0 bases, there was a span of 11 bases. The CDR3 region is CASSLRELMNTEAFF. The CDR3 bases are TGTGCCAGCAGTTTGAGGGAGCTCATGAACACTGAAGCTTTCTTT.

This rearrangement joins TRBV19 to TRBJ2-2, with D possibly being TRBD1 (8 bases). The CDR3 is 17 amino acids. CDR1 and CDR2 from the germline V gene are LNHDA and SQIVND (reference sequence). V lost 1 base, J lost 3 bases, and 15 bases lay in between. The CDR3 here is CASSIGTGRVDTGELFF. The CDR3 DNA reads as TGTGCCAGTAGTATAGGGACAGGGAGGGTCGACACCGGGGAGCTGTTTTTT.

The V call is TRBV6-4, the J call TRBJ2-2; 13 bases line up with TRBD2. J lost 5 bases, V lost 1 base, and 4 bases had no gene match. The CDR3 has 17 amino acids. Per the germline V gene, CDR1 is MRHNA and CDR2 is SNTAGT. CDR3 amino acids: CASSDWTSGRRTGELFF. CDR3 DNA: TGTGCCAGCAGTGACTGGACTAGCGGGAGACGGACCGGGGAGCTGTTTTTT.

The sample holds a few counts of this clone. The chain joins TRBV25-1 to TRBJ2-2; D not resolved. V lost 6 bases and J 2 bases, leaving 16 bases between the germline ends. The CDR3 is made up of 16 amino acids. Germline V gene sequence: CDR1 MGHDK, CDR2 SYGVNS. The chain's CDR3 is CASSKREKLNTGELFF. CDR3 nucleotides: TGTGCCAGCAGCAAAAGAGAGAAATTAAACACCGGGGAGCTGTTTTTT.

The chain is built from TRBV27 and TRBJ1-6; TRBD1 is a possible D gene (6 bases). This CDR3 is 14 amino acids long. Per the germline V gene, CDR1 is MNHEY and CDR2 is SMNVEV (reference sequence). V dropped 6 bases and J dropped 10 bases, with 16 bases sitting between them. Here the CDR3 reads CASSQGLWESPLHF. The CDR3 DNA sequence: TGTGCCAGCAGCCAGGGGTTATGGGAGTCACCCCTCCACTTT.

The chain combines TRBV30 with TRBJ2-2; 8 bases agree with TRBD2. The ends lost 5 bases at V and 2 bases at J; junction bases unmatched: 1. CDR3 length equals 13 residues. CDR1 and CDR2 (germline): GTSNPN, SVGIG (reference sequence). CDR3 sequence reads: CAWRGGNTGELFF. The CDR3 DNA reads TGTGCCTGGCGGGGGGGAAACACCGGGGAGCTGTTTTTT.

This CDR3 reads CASSTDSLKEKLFF. The CDR3 DNA sequence: TGTGCCAGCAGTACGGACAGCCTGAAAGAAAAACTGTTTTTT. The genes are TRBV6-6 and TRBJ1-4; perhaps TRBD1 as D (6 bases). The CDR3 is made up of 14 amino acids. Germline V gene data show CDR1 as MNHNY and CDR2 as SVGAGI (reference sequence). V lost 5 bases and J 8 bases, leaving 15 bases between the germline ends.

The chain combines TRBV4-1 with TRBJ2-7; D perhaps matches TRBD1 (5 bases). Between the trimmed V and J ends, which lost 4 bases and 6 bases, there was a span of 13 bases. Germline V gives CDR1 MGHRA, CDR2 YSYEKL. This CDR3 is built from 13 residues. The CDR3: CASSLQDVSEQYF. In nucleotides, the CDR3 is TGCGCCAGCAGCCTACAGGATGTGAGCGAGCAGTACTTC.

This clone was picked up one time. The chain carries TRBV30 and TRBJ2-7; perhaps TRBD2 as D (6 bases). This CDR3 has 13 residues. Germline loops: CDR1 GTSNPN, CDR2 SVGIG (reference sequence). V lost 4 bases, J lost 2 bases, and 12 bases lay in between. CDR3 residues: CAWIGGGTYEQYF. The CDR3 region has the DNA TGTGCCTGGATAGGTGGGGGGACCTACGAGCAGTACTTC.

V gene TRBV5-1 combines with J gene TRBJ2-6; 7 nucleotides match TRBD1. V dropped 6 bases and J dropped 1; count of bases not matched to a gene: 7. CDR3 size: 16 residues. Germline-derived CDR1 and CDR2 are SGHRS and YFSETQ. The CDR3 bases are TGCGCCAGCACAACGACAGGGTTGTCTGGGGCCAACGTCCTGACTTTC. Its translation: CASTTTGLSGANVLTF.

V usage is TRBV18 and J usage is TRBJ1-1; D is perhaps TRBD1 (5 bases). CDR1 is KGHSH, CDR2 LQKENI, per germline. Between the trimmed V and J ends, which lost 2 bases and 9 bases, there was a span of 10 bases. This CDR3 is built from 12 residues. CDR3 amino acids: CASSPGGVKAFF. CDR3 in DNA: TGTGCCAGCTCACCAGGAGGGGTTAAAGCTTTCTTT.

The chain links TRBV9 to TRBJ2-6; possibly TRBD2 for D (6 bases). V gave up 3 bases and J gave up 2 bases, with 9 bases separating them. This CDR3 has 15 residues. Germline V gene data show CDR1 as SGDLS and CDR2 as YYNGEE. The CDR3 DNA is TGTGCCAGCAGCGACGGGAGTCCTGGGGCCAACGTCCTGACTTTC. Translation: CASSDGSPGANVLTF.

The chain carries TRBV28 and TRBJ2-1; the match to TRBD1 covers 7 bases. The germline gives CDR1 MDHEN, CDR2 SYDVKM. The CDR3 consists of 15 residues. With 6 bases clipped from V and 7 bases from J, the junction kept 12 bases outside the gene matches. The chain's CDR3 is CASRTTGYEGNEQFF. CDR3 nucleotide sequence: TGTGCCAGCAGGACGACAGGGTACGAGGGTAATGAGCAGTTCTTC.

The CDR3: CASSLGGTVGQPQHF. Here the CDR3 DNA reads TGTGCCAGCAGTTTAGGAGGGACAGTAGGACAGCCCCAGCATTTT. This rearrangement joins TRBV28 to TRBJ1-5; 7 nucleotides agree with TRBD1. V trimming: 2 bases; J trimming: 7 bases; junction bases outside the gene matches: 8. CDR1 and CDR2 (germline): MDHEN, SYDVKM. CDR3 length: 15 amino acids.

This clone was seen just once. The chain couples TRBV6-1 to TRBJ2-1; D gene ambiguous. In germline, CDR1 is MNHNS, CDR2 SASEGT. The CDR3 extends over 15 amino acids. Trimming cost V 2 bases and J 3 bases, with 11 bases left between them. For the CDR3, the DNA is TGTGCCAGCAGTGAAACGGTGTACTTCTACAATGAGCAGTTCTTC. This translates into CASSETVYFYNEQFF.

The gene calls are TRBV5-4 and TRBJ1-1, with TRBD1 identical over 7 bases. J lost 12 bases, V lost 0 bases, and 5 bases had no gene match. In germline, CDR1 is SGHNT, CDR2 YYREEE (reference sequence). The CDR3 is 12 amino acids. The CDR3 loop reads CASSLGQGRSFF. The CDR3 DNA follows: TGTGCCAGCAGCTTGGGACAGGGACGGTCTTTCTTT.